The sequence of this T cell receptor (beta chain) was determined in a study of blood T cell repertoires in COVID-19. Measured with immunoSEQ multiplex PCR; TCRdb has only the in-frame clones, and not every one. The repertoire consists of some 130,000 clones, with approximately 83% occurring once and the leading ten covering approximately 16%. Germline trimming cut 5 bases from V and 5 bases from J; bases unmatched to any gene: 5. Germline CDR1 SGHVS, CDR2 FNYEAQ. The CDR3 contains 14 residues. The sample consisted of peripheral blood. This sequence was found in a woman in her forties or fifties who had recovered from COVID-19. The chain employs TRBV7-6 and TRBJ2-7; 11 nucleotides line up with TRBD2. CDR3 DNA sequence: TGTGCCAGCAGCCAGGGGACTAGCGGCCACGAGCAGTACTTC. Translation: CASSQGTSGHEQYF.